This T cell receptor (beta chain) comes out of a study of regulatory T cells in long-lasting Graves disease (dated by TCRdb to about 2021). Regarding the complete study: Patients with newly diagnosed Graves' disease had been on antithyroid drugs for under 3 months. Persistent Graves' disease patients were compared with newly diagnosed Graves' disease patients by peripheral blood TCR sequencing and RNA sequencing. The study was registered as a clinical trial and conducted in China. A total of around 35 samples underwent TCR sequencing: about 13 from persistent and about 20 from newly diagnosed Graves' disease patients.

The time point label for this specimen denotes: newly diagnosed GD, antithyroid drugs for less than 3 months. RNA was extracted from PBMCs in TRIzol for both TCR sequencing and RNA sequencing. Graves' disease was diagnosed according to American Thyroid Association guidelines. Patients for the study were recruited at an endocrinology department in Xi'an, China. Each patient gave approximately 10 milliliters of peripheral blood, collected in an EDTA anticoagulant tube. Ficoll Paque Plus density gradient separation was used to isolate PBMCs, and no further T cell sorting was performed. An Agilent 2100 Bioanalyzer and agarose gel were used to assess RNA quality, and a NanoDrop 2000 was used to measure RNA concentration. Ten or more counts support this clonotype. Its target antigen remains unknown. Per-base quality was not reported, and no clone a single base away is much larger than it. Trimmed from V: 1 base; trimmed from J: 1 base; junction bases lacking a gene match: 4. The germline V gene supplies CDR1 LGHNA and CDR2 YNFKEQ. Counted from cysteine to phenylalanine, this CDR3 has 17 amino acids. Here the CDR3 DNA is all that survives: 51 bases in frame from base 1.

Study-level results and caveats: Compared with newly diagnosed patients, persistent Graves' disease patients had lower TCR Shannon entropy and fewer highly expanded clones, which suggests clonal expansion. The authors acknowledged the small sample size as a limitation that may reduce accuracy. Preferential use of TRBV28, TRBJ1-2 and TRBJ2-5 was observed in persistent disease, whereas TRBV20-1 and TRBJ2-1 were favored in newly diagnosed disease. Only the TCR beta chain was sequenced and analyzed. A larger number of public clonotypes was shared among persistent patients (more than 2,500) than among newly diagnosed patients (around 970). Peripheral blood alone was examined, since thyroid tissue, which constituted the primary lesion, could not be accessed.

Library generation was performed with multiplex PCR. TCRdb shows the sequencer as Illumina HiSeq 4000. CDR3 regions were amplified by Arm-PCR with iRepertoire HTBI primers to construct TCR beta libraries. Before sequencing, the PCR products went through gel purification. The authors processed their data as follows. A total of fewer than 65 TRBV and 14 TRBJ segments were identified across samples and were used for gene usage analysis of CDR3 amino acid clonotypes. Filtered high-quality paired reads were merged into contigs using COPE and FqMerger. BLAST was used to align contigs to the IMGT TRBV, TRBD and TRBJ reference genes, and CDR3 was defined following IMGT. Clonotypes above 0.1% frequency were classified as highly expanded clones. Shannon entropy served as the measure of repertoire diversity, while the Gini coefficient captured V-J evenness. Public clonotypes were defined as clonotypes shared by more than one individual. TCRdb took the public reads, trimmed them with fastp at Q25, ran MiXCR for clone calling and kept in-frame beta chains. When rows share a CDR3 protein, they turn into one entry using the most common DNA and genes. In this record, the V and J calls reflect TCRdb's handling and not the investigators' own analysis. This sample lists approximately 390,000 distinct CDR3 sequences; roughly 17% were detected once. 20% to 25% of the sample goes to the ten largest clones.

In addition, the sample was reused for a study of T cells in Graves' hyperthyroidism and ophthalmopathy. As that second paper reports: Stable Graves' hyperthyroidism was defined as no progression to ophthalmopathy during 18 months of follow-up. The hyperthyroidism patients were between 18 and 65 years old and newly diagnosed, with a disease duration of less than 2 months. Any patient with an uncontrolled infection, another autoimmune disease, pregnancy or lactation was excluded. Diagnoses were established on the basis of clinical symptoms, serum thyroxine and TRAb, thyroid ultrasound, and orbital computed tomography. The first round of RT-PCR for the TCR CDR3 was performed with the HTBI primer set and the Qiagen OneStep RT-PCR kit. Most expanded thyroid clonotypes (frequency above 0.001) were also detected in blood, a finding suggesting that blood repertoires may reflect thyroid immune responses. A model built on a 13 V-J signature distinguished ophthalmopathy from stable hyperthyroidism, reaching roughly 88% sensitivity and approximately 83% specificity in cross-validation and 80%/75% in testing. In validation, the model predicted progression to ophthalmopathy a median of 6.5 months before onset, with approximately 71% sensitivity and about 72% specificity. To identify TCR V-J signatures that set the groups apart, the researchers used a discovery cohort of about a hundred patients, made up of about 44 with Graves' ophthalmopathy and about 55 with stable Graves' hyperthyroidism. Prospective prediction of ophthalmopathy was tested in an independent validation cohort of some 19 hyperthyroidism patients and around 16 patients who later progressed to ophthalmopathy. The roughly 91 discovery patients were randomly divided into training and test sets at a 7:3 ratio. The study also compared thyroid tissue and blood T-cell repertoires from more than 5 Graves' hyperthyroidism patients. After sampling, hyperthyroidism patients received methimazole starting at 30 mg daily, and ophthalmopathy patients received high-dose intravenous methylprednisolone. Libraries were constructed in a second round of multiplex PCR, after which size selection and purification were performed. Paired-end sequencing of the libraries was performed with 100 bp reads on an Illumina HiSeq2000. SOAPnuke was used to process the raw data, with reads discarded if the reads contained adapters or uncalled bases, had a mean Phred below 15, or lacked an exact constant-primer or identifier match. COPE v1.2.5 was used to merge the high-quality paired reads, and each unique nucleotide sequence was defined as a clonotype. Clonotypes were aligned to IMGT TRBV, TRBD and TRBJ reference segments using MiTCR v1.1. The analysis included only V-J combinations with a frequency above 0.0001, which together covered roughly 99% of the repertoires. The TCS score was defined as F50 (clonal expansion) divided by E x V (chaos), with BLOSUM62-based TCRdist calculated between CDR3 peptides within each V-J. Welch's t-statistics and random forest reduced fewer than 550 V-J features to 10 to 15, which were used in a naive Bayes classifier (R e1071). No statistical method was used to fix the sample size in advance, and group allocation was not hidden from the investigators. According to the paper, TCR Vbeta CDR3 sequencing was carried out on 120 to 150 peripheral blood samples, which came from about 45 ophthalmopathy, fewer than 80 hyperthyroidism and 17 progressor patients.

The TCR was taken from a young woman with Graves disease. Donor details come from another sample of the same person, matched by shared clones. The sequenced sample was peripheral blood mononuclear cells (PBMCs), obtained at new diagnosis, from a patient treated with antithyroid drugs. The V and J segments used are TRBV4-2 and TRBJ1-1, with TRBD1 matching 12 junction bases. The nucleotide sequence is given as TGTGCCAGCAGCCAAGCGGGACAGGGGGCTGGGAACACTGAAGCTTTCTTT. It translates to CASSQAGQGAGNTEAFF.